This record looks at one TCR beta chain sequence and its context. CDR3 size: 18 residues. The V gene end was trimmed by 1 base and the J gene end by 0 bases; junction bases not matched to a gene: 8. CDR1 is MGHRA and CDR2 is YSYEKL in the germline V gene. The record originates from a study of blood T cell repertoires in COVID-19. Study-level information: From the United States, Italy and Spain came samples of acute and convalescent COVID-19. The cDNA or gDNA used as material had been derived from T cells, B-cell-depleted T cells, or PBMCs.

Study processing details: Amplified reference gene primers provided the basis for estimating nucleated cell counts. Using immunoSEQ multiplex PCR, the repertoire was profiled, and TCRdb retains in-frame clones only, with some absent. For V, J and clone size, that table is used; D and trimming come from the DNA. Here the sample spans under 85,000 clones, roughly 85% being singletons. The specimen was peripheral blood. This chain links TRBV4-1 with TRBJ2-1; 8 bases are a match to TRBD2. The TCR sequence derives from a woman aged 80 or over with active or convalescent COVID-19. DNA for the CDR3: TGCGCCAGCAGCCAAGGACCGATAGCGGGGAGCTCCTACAATGAGCAGTTCTTC. Protein sequence: CASSQGPIAGSSYNEQFF.